There are many counts of the clone carrying this T cell receptor (beta chain). Its antigen remains unknown. The data originate from a study of T cells after yellow fever vaccination. Study-wide results and limits: After the booster, about 95% of CD4 and about nine tenths of CD8 primary-response clones were re-detected. When the response was secondary, it was weaker but reached its peak faster, day 5 versus 15.

As TCR cDNA was made by 5'RACE template switching, a universal primer site and UMIs were added. Each CDR3 protein is one row after TCRdb ran MiXCR on the 5' RACE reads. The table has more than 300,000 distinct CDR3 sequences, around 10% seen once. This TCR came from a man between 18 and 29 years old who received the YFV17D yellow fever vaccine. The input for sequencing was CD4+ T cells sorted from PBMCs, taken 45 days after the yellow fever booster vaccination.

In nucleotides, the CDR3 is TGCAGCGCCGAGGGCCAGGTGCAAGAGACCCAGTACTTC. This encodes CSAEGQVQETQYF. V and J are TRBV29-1 and TRBJ2-5, with D possibly matching TRBD2 (5 bases). Germline V gene lookup returns CDR1 SQVTM and CDR2 ANQGSEA. Trimming left V 7 bases short and J 2 bases short, with 14 bases between. This CDR3 contains 13 residues.